The rows below give T cell receptor beta chains drawn from one sample of a study of OX40 agonist ivuxolimab in advanced cancers. Sequenced by immunoSEQ multiplex PCR; TCRdb stores in-frame clones only, minus some. Of 55,000 to 80,000 clones listed, about 92% are singletons. The sample here was CD4+ or CD8+ T cells sorted from blood, taken in a trial of the OX40 agonist ivuxolimab. These receptors were taken from an adult with an advanced solid tumor such as melanoma, head and neck, liver or kidney cancer. The CDR3 runs from the conserved cysteine through the conserved F or W. D genes are given only for firm matches. The size entry is marked missing in some rows and otherwise reads once, few, many or a size class.

clone_size | d_call | j_call | v_call | cdr3_aa | cdr3_nt
- | - | TRBJ1-1 | TRBV7-3 | CASSVATGTEAFF | TGTGCCAGCAGCGTCGCTACCGGGACAGAAGCTTTCTTT
- | - | TRBJ2-1 | TRBV6-5 | CASSYGGPGGEQFF | TGTGCCAGCAGTTATGGCGGCCCAGGTGGTGAGCAGTTCTTC
- | - | TRBJ2-5 | TRBV6-1 | CASRPGIQSETQYF | TGTGCCAGCAGACCCGGGATCCAATCAGAGACCCAGTACTTC
- | TRBD2 | TRBJ2-2 | TRBV4-1 | CASSQQGGIAGGELFF | TGCGCCAGCAGCCAGCAAGGGGGAATAGCGGGAGGGGAGCTGTTTTTT
- | - | TRBJ2-7 | TRBV30 | CAWSSGAKHEQYF | TGTGCCTGGAGCTCGGGGGCGAAACACGAGCAGTACTTC
- | TRBD1 | TRBJ1-5 | TRBV19 | CASSTGTGGLQPQHF | TGTGCCAGTAGTACCGGGACAGGGGGCCTTCAGCCCCAGCATTTT
once | - | TRBJ2-6 | TRBV11-2 | CASSLDYATNVLTF | TGTGCCAGCAGCTTAGATTACGCTACCAACGTCCTGACTTTC
- | - | TRBJ1-2 | TRBV18 | CASSPAAAGAYGYTF | TGTGCCAGCTCACCAGCGGCCGCGGGAGCCTATGGCTACACCTTC
- | TRBD2 | TRBJ2-1 | TRBV7-2 | CASSRVAGGYYNEQFF | TGTGCCAGCAGCCGGGTAGCGGGAGGTTACTACAATGAGCAGTTCTTC
- | - | TRBJ2-2 | TRBV19 | CASSMGGNTGELFF | TGTGCCAGTAGTATGGGCGGGAATACCGGGGAGCTGTTTTTT
- | - | TRBJ1-1 | TRBV10-2 | CASRGWTENTEAFF | TGCGCCAGCAGGGGTTGGACCGAGAACACTGAAGCTTTCTTT
- | TRBD1 | TRBJ1-2 | TRBV7-9 | CASSRQGFYGYTF | TGTGCCAGCAGCCGACAGGGTTTCTATGGCTACACCTTC
few | - | TRBJ2-7 | TRBV7-9 | CASSLSYEQYF | TGTGCCAGCAGCTTATCCTACGAGCAGTACTTC
- | - | TRBJ1-4 | TRBV19 | CASSPYNEKLFF | TGTGCCAGTAGTCCCTATAATGAAAAACTGTTTTTT
- | TRBD2 | TRBJ2-2 | TRBV7-9 | CASSPLGLAQTGELFF | TGTGCCAGCAGCCCCCTGGGACTAGCGCAGACCGGGGAGCTGTTTTTT
- | TRBD1 | TRBJ2-1 | TRBV7-9 | CASSKGQGTPEQFF | TGTGCCAGCAGCAAGGGACAGGGGACACCTGAGCAGTTCTTC
- | - | TRBJ2-2 | TRBV6-5 | CASSYKGGKTGELFF | TGTGCCAGCAGTTACAAGGGGGGGAAAACCGGGGAGCTGTTTTTT
- | - | TRBJ2-1 | TRBV15 | CATSRGGSSYNEQFF | TGTGCCACCAGCAGAGGGGGCTCATCCTACAATGAGCAGTTCTTC
- | TRBD1 | TRBJ2-3 | TRBV6-6 | CASSPGQGAYTDTQYF | TGTGCCAGCAGTCCCGGACAGGGGGCATATACAGATACGCAGTATTTT
- | - | TRBJ2-2 | TRBV28 | CASSSPGLPNTGELFF | TGTGCCAGCAGTTCCCCGGGGCTTCCTAACACCGGGGAGCTGTTTTTT
- | - | TRBJ2-5 | TRBV2 | CASDYAPPPQETQYF | TGTGCCAGCGACTACGCACCTCCCCCACAAGAGACCCAGTACTTC
- | TRBD1 | TRBJ2-7 | TRBV11-2 | CASSLVTGQGRLYEQYF | TGTGCCAGCAGCTTAGTAACTGGACAGGGACGGCTCTACGAGCAGTACTTC
- | - | TRBJ2-7 | TRBV19 | CASSREVGTYEQYF | TGTGCCAGTAGTAGAGAGGTCGGTACCTACGAGCAGTACTTC
- | TRBD1 | TRBJ1-4 | TRBV30 | CAWGPGTGTNEKLFF | TGTGCCTGGGGTCCCGGGACAGGGACAAATGAAAAACTGTTTTTT
- | TRBD2 | TRBJ2-5 | TRBV5-1 | CASSWGAGGLQETQYF | TGCGCCAGCAGCTGGGGAGCGGGGGGCCTCCAAGAGACCCAGTACTTC
- | - | TRBJ2-1 | TRBV29-1 | CSVGLGLSYNEQFF | TGCAGCGTTGGACTAGGGCTCTCCTACAATGAGCAGTTCTTC
- | - | TRBJ2-5 | TRBV7-3 | CASSINGRTQETQYF | TGTGCCAGCAGCATAAATGGGCGGACCCAAGAGACCCAGTACTTC
- | - | TRBJ2-5 | TRBV29-1 | CSVGASRETQYF | TGCAGCGTTGGGGCTAGCCGCGAGACCCAGTACTTC
- | - | TRBJ2-1 | TRBV6-6 | CASRLLGGTYNEQFF | TGTGCCAGCAGACTACTCGGGGGAACCTACAATGAGCAGTTCTTC
- | - | TRBJ2-1 | TRBV5-1 | CASSLADEQFF | TGCGCCAGCAGCTTGGCGGATGAGCAGTTCTTC
- | - | TRBJ2-1 | TRBV27 | CASSFPGTHTDSYNEQFF | TGTGCCAGCAGTTTCCCCGGGACTCACACCGACTCTTACAATGAGCAGTTCTTC
once | - | TRBJ2-3 | TRBV6-8 | CASRPGYLSTDTQYF | TGTGCCAGCAGGCCAGGTTACCTCAGCACAGATACGCAGTATTTT
- | - | TRBJ2-3 | TRBV19 | CASSKGLGTDTQYF | TGTGCCAGTAGTAAGGGACTTGGCACAGATACGCAGTATTTT
- | TRBD2 | TRBJ2-5 | TRBV28 | CASSPNTGTTVQETQYF | TGTGCCAGCAGTCCGAATACCGGGACTACTGTTCAAGAGACCCAGTACTTC
- | TRBD1 | TRBJ2-2 | TRBV12-5 | CASGIQSGTGAGELFF | TGTGCTAGTGGTATCCAATCCGGGACAGGGGCCGGGGAGCTGTTTTTT
- | - | TRBJ2-5 | TRBV7-9 | CASSPRGGLETQYF | TGTGCCAGCAGCCCCCGGGGCGGGTTAGAGACCCAGTACTTC
- | TRBD2 | TRBJ2-1 | TRBV9 | CASSLTSGNNEQFF | TGTGCCAGCAGCTTGACTAGCGGCAACAATGAGCAGTTCTTC
- | - | TRBJ1-5 | TRBV2 | CASKDARGRSNQPQHF | TGTGCCAGCAAAGACGCCAGGGGCAGGAGCAATCAGCCCCAGCATTTT
- | - | TRBJ1-1 | TRBV21-1 | CASSKDGTSHERTNTEAFF | TGTGCCAGCAGCAAAGATGGGACGAGTCATGAAAGGACGAACACTGAAGCTTTCTTT
- | - | TRBJ1-4 | TRBV27 | CASSQSYSTNEKLFF | TGTGCCAGCAGTCAGAGCTATTCAACTAATGAAAAACTGTTTTTT
- | TRBD1 | TRBJ2-7 | TRBV6-1 | CASSERGTGEPYEQYF | TGTGCCAGCAGTGAACGAGGGACAGGGGAACCCTACGAGCAGTACTTC